This T cell receptor (beta chain) is drawn from a study of early T cells in non-severe SARS-CoV-2 infection. About the study: Sequencing input comprised bulk RNA from unsorted whole blood; chain pairing was not available.

The protocol attached unique molecular identifiers to individual cDNA molecules. TCRdb processed the 5' RACE reads anew with MiXCR; each CDR3 protein has one entry. This sample has tens of thousands of distinct CDR3 sequences, with roughly an eighth found just once. Trimming removed 0 bases at V and 6 bases at J, with 9 bases between. The length of the CDR3 is 14 residues. Germline loops: CDR1 MRHNA, CDR2 SNTAGT. On this clonotype: Its antigen is still unknown.

Study-level findings and limits: VDJdb-based annotation leaned toward anti-spike CD8 responses and missed private and CD4 specificities.

The rearrangement links TRBV6-4 to TRBJ2-1; a possible D gene is TRBD2 (5 bases). The clonotype comes from an adult who was a healthcare worker with PCR-confirmed SARS-CoV-2 infection or an uninfected control (not recorded which). Material: whole blood. CDR3 sequence: CASSDSGEGNEQFF. The CDR3 coding sequence is TGTGCCAGCAGTGACTCTGGAGAGGGCAATGAGCAGTTCTTC.